Below, one T cell receptor beta chain is given with its context. Germline V gene lookup returns CDR1 SGHNT and CDR2 YYREEE (reference sequence). V shed 3 bases and J shed 10 bases, with 11 bases lying between them. The CDR3 runs to 12 residues. These data belong to a study of technical replicates of blood from several donors. The table came from immunoSEQ multiplex PCR; TCRdb's copy has only in-frame clones and leaves some out. Of roughly 100,000 clones listed, roughly 94% are singletons. The chain combines TRBV5-4 with TRBJ2-1; D ambiguous. This TCR came from a human donor in good health. Sequencing used T cells isolated from PBMCs. Written as DNA, the CDR3 is TGTGCCAGCAGCTACAACTCCGGGGAGCAGTTCTTC. This sequence encodes CASSYNSGEQFF.